The 18 T cell receptor beta chains in this list originate from one sample, sequenced in a study of CD8 T cells in Susac syndrome. RNA in amounts of roughly 0.5 to 1 ug was reverse transcribed with random hexamers. TCRdb recomputed calls from the immunoSEQ multiplex PCR reads with MiXCR, one row per CDR3 protein. The data show 90,000 to 150,000 distinct CDR3 sequences, with around 94% seen just once and about 0.089% held by the top ten. The sequencing input was CD4+ T cells from PBMCs. The receptors derive from a human donor in good health.

The chain is built from TRBV7-9 and TRBJ1-1; D call uncertain. CDR1 is SEHNR, CDR2 FQNEAQ, per germline (reference sequence). Trimming removed 4 bases from V and 2 bases from J, with 14 bases in between. This CDR3 has 15 amino acids. The CDR3 loop reads CASSSIGVLNTEAFF. The CDR3 coding sequence is TGTGCCAGCAGCTCGATAGGTGTTTTAAACACTGAAGCTTTCTTT.

The V call is TRBV20-1, the J call TRBJ2-5; 10 bases align to TRBD2. CDR1 is DFQATT, CDR2 SNEGSKA, per germline (reference sequence). The CDR3 loop spans 13 amino acids. V lost 5 bases to trimming and J lost 4 bases; unmatched junction nucleotides: 4. This chain's CDR3 is CSAGLAGVETQYF. In DNA, the CDR3 is TGCAGTGCTGGGCTAGCGGGAGTAGAGACCCAGTACTTC.

Here the CDR3 DNA reads TGTGCCAGCAGTTCGGTTGGGCAGGGGGACCACGAGCAGTACTTC. Translating it yields CASSSVGQGDHEQYF. The chain couples TRBV27 to TRBJ2-7, with 7 bases aligning to TRBD1. The CDR3 spans 15 residues. Per germline, CDR1 MNHEY and CDR2 SMNVEV (reference sequence). The V and J ends lost 4 bases and 5 bases, in that order; junction bases with no gene match: 11.

The V call is TRBV30, the J call TRBJ2-2, with D perhaps TRBD1 (6 bases). The V end was cut by 7 bases, the J end by 0 bases, with 9 bases between. This CDR3 is 13 amino acids long. CDR1 and CDR2 (germline): GTSNPN, SVGIG (reference sequence). The CDR3 DNA is TGTGCCTTGGACAGATCGAACACCGGGGAGCTGTTTTTT. Translation gives CALDRSNTGELFF.

The rearrangement joins TRBV20-1 to TRBJ2-3, with D possibly being TRBD2 (5 bases). This CDR3 contains 13 residues. V was shortened by 1 base and J by 8 bases, with 13 bases between the two germline ends. The V gene's germline CDR1 is DFQATT and CDR2 SNEGSKA (reference sequence). In DNA form, the CDR3 reads TGCAGTGCTAGAGCTAATTCTGGAGGTACGCAGTATTTT. Translated: CSARANSGGTQYF.

This chain joins TRBV30 and TRBJ2-7; 7 positions match TRBD2. The CDR3 loop spans 13 amino acids. V shed 1 base, J shed 12 bases, and the junction held 12 bases outside the gene matches. Germline CDR1 and CDR2: GTSNPN and SVGIG (reference sequence). CDR3 nucleotide sequence: TGTGCCTGGAGTGCCCGAGGGACTACCCTTCTGTACTTC. It yields the protein CAWSARGTTLLYF.

The chain has TRBV5-6 and TRBJ1-1; a weak D match, TRBD1 (5 bases). CDR1 is SGHDT and CDR2 is YYEEEE in the germline V gene. V gave up 8 bases and J gave up 8 bases, with 25 bases separating them. The CDR3 is 15 amino acids. In nucleotides, the CDR3 is TGTGCCAGTTATCCTATCAGCAGGGAACACTGGGAAGCTTTCTTT. As protein: CASYPISREHWEAFF.

The CDR3 DNA reads as TGCAGTTATGACAGAGCGGGCTATGGCTACACCTTC. It yields the protein CSYDRAGYGYTF. This chain connects TRBV20-1 to TRBJ1-2; D is possibly TRBD1 (5 bases). The CDR3 has 12 residues. The ends were cut back, 8 bases at V and 4 bases at J, with 14 bases in the middle. CDR1 is DFQATT and CDR2 is SNEGSKA in the germline V gene (reference sequence).

The DNA of the CDR3 is TGTGCCAGCAGCTACCGACTAGCGGGAGGGGCAGATACGCAGTATTTT. Its protein is CASSYRLAGGADTQYF. The rearrangement uses TRBV7-2 and TRBJ2-3; 14 nucleotides agree with TRBD2. The CDR3 is 16 amino acids. Per the germline V gene, CDR1 is SGHTA and CDR2 is FQGNSA. Trimming at V came to 4 bases and at J to 4 bases, leaving 4 bases not matched to a gene. The full variable domain, its missing parts supplied by reference TRBV7-2 and TRBJ2-3, is GAGVSQSPSNKVTEKGKDVELRCDPISGHTALYWYRQSLGQGLEFLIYFQGNSAPDKSGLPSDRFSAERTGGSVSTLTIQRTQQEDSAVYLCASSYRLAGGADTQYFGPGTRLTVL.

This rearrangement joins TRBV20-1 to TRBJ2-1; possible D gene TRBD1, 6 bases. Germline assignment: CDR1 DFQATT and CDR2 SNEGSKA (reference sequence). Trimming removed 7 bases at V and 2 bases at J, with 12 bases between. The CDR3 contains 13 residues. Here the CDR3 DNA reads TGCAGTGTACAGGGATCCCCCTACAATGAGCAGTTCTTC. Translation: CSVQGSPYNEQFF.

The chain combines TRBV2 with TRBJ2-2, with D unclear. The germline CDR1 and CDR2 sequences are SNHLY and FYNNEI. This CDR3 comprises 12 residues. V lost 3 bases and J lost 15, with 14 bases in between. The DNA for the CDR3 is TGTGCCAGCAGTGATGAGTTGGGCCTGGTGTTTTTT. Its protein product is CASSDELGLVFF.

This clonotype was observed a single time. The gene calls are TRBV5-1 and TRBJ2-1, with 8 bases aligning to TRBD1. This CDR3 is built from 14 residues. V was pared by 4 bases and J by 2 bases, with 2 bases of the junction left unmatched. The germline gives CDR1 SGHRS, CDR2 YFSETQ. The CDR3 nucleotides read TGCGCCAGCAGCGCCAGGGGGCCCTACAATGAGCAGTTCTTC. Its protein product is CASSARGPYNEQFF.

This clonotype has only one observation. This CDR3 is CASLGLEAGNEQFF. The CDR3 DNA reads as TGTGCCAGCCTCGGACTAGAGGCGGGCAATGAGCAGTTCTTC. This chain uses TRBV13 with TRBJ2-1, with TRBD2 identical over 7 bases. V was clipped by 8 bases and J by 6 bases; unmatched bases: 10. Germline assignment: CDR1 PRHDT and CDR2 FYEKMQ (reference sequence). CDR3 length: 14 amino acids.

This clonotype turned up a few times. The V gene is TRBV7-9, the J gene TRBJ2-1; D remains ambiguous. Germline V CDR1 and CDR2: SEHNR, FQNEAQ (reference sequence). Trimming shortened V by 2 bases and J by 9 bases, and 5 bases separated the two germline ends. The CDR3 extends over 11 amino acids. The CDR3 region has the DNA TGTGCCAGCAGCTTAAGTGGTGAGCAGTTCTTC. Translated, it gives CASSLSGEQFF.

The chain has TRBV30 and TRBJ2-1; 7 nucleotides align to TRBD1. The CDR3 has 14 residues. With V trimmed by 5 bases and J by 0 bases, 4 bases remained unmatched. CDR1 and CDR2 (germline): GTSNPN, SVGIG (reference sequence). The CDR3 DNA follows: TGTGCCTGGGGGGACAGTTTCTCCTACAATGAGCAGTTCTTC. Amino acids: CAWGDSFSYNEQFF.

V is TRBV5-6 and J is TRBJ2-5; 7 bases line up with TRBD2. This CDR3 has 16 residues. With V trimmed by 1 base and J by 1 base, 7 bases remained unmatched. Germline V lookup: CDR1 SGHDT, CDR2 YYEEEE. This CDR3 is CASSLRRGSLQETQYF. CDR3 DNA sequence: TGTGCCAGCAGCTTGAGACGCGGGAGTCTCCAAGAGACCCAGTACTTC. Together with reference TRBV5-6 and TRBJ2-5, the CDR3 gives the full variable domain: DAGVTQSPTHLIKTRGQQVTLRCSPKSGHDTVSWYQQALGQGPQFIFQYYEEEERQRGNFPDRFSGHQFPNYSSELNVNALLLGDSALYLCASSLRRGSLQETQYFGPGTRLLVL.

The CDR3 is CASSSRLGTGELFF. CDR3 in DNA: TGTGCCAGCAGCTCACGACTAGGCACCGGGGAGCTGTTTTTT. The rearrangement uses TRBV7-3 and TRBJ2-2; the D gene is possibly TRBD2 (6 bases). Germline CDR1 SGHTA, CDR2 FQGTGA. Deletions cut 4 bases from V and 4 bases from J, with 10 bases between. There are 14 residues in the CDR3.

This clonotype was detected only once. This chain connects TRBV12-3 or TRBV12-4 to TRBJ2-3; D is unclear. Trimming removed 8 bases at V and 6 bases at J, with 9 bases between. This CDR3 region has 11 residues. The CDR3 DNA reads as TGTGCCAGCTCCCGAATGGATACGCAGTATTTT. Its translation: CASSRMDTQYF.